Listed here are 26 T cell receptor beta chains from one sample, sequenced in a study of T cell repertoires in cytomegalovirus infection. TCRdb analysed the reads with MiXCR anew, one entry per CDR3 protein. The sample contains over 250,000 distinct CDR3 sequences, roughly 25% of which appear only once. Sequences were obtained from PBMCs. The receptors come from a human donor in good health (CMV status not recorded). Some clones in this sample may be carry-over from other donors' samples.

This clonotype was seen a handful of times. The chain has TRBV2 and TRBJ1-2; D is unresolved. V gave up 6 bases and J gave up 1 base, with 6 bases separating them. Germline loops: CDR1 SNHLY, CDR2 FYNNEI. CDR3 size: 12 residues. CDR3: CASRDDNYGYTF. The CDR3 DNA reads TGTGCCAGCAGGGACGATAACTATGGCTACACCTTC.

The chain couples TRBV14 to TRBJ2-1; 9 bases are a match to TRBD2. Trimming removed 0 bases from V and 8 bases from J; junction bases left unmatched: 11. CDR1 is SGHDN, CDR2 FVKESK, per germline. This CDR3 spans 17 amino acids. The CDR3 region is CASSQEGLAGLIDEQFF. The CDR3 DNA reads as TGTGCCAGCAGCCAAGAAGGGCTAGCGGGGTTGATAGATGAGCAGTTCTTC.

The chain joins TRBV11-2 to TRBJ1-1; D gene ambiguous. The germline V gene encodes CDR1 SGHAT and CDR2 FQNNGV. The CDR3 is made up of 13 amino acids. V was pared by 3 bases and J by 6 bases, with 11 bases between. This CDR3 is CASSFNTLSEAFF. The DNA for the CDR3 is TGTGCCAGCAGCTTTAACACTCTTTCTGAAGCTTTCTTT.

The rearrangement links TRBV27 to TRBJ2-2; 8 bases line up with TRBD2. V trimming: 4 bases; J trimming: 3 bases; junction bases outside the gene matches: 1. CDR1 and CDR2 (germline): MNHEY, SMNVEV (reference sequence). The CDR3 runs to 14 residues. The CDR3 DNA reads as TGTGCCAGCAGTTCACTAGCGGACACCGGGGAGCTGTTTTTT. Translating it yields CASSSLADTGELFF.

This sequence joins TRBV6-2 or TRBV6-3 and TRBJ2-3; TRBD1 aligns across 7 bases. This CDR3 has 13 residues. Germline V gene sequence: CDR1 MNHEY, CDR2 SVGEGT. Trimming removed 6 bases from V and 4 bases from J; junction bases left unmatched: 4. CDR3 sequence reads: CASRTGVADTQYF. In DNA, the CDR3 is TGTGCCAGCAGAACAGGGGTAGCAGATACGCAGTATTTT.

The genes are TRBV6-2 or TRBV6-3 and TRBJ2-7; D perhaps matches TRBD2 (6 bases). The CDR3 runs 14 residues. Germline-derived CDR1 and CDR2 are MNHEY and SVGEGT. The V end lost 6 bases, the J end lost 1 base, and 13 bases lay between the germline ends. CDR3: CASSTEGGSYEQYF. The DNA for the CDR3 is TGTGCCAGCAGCACGGAGGGTGGGTCCTACGAGCAGTACTTC.

The V gene is TRBV28, the J gene TRBJ1-1, with no clear D. This CDR3 is 15 amino acids long. V lost 7 bases and J 4 bases, leaving 19 bases between the germline ends. CDR1 and CDR2 from the germline V gene are MDHEN and SYDVKM. For the CDR3, the DNA is TGTGCCAGCACTCCCCGAGTATTAGCTTTCACTGAAGCTTTCTTT. Translation: CASTPRVLAFTEAFF.

This clonotype has only a few counts. CDR3 in DNA: TGCAGTGCTAGGGGACTAGCCTATGAGCAGTTCTTC. Translated: CSARGLAYEQFF. V and J are TRBV20-1 and TRBJ2-1; TRBD2 matches 9 bases. Germline V lookup: CDR1 DFQATT, CDR2 SNEGSKA (reference sequence). V shed 3 bases, J shed 8 bases, and the junction held 2 bases outside the gene matches. This CDR3 region has 12 residues.

There are many counts of this clonotype. V is TRBV7-2 and J is TRBJ2-1, with D perhaps TRBD1 or TRBD2 (5 bases each). Trimming stripped 0 bases from V and 5 bases from J, with 14 bases between. The CDR3 length is 16 residues. CDR1 is SGHTA, CDR2 FQGNSA, per germline. DNA for the CDR3: TGTGCCAGCAGCTTAGCGAGGGCTAGGGGAAACAATGAGCAGTTCTTC. Protein: CASSLARARGNNEQFF.

This clonotype has a handful of counts. The chain is built from TRBV7-8 and TRBJ2-1; D perhaps matches TRBD1 (5 bases). Trimming left V 1 base short and J 9 bases short, with 10 bases between. Germline assignment: CDR1 SGHVS and CDR2 FQNEAQ. This CDR3 has 13 amino acids. CDR3 bases: TGTGCCAGCAGCTTAGGAAGCCAGGGTGAGCAGTTCTTC. It specifies CASSLGSQGEQFF. Looking up the rest from reference TRBV7-8 and TRBJ2-1 gives the full variable domain: GAGVSQSPRYKVAKRGQDVALRCDPISGHVSLFWYQQALGQGPEFLTYFQNEAQLDKSGLPSDRFFAERPEGSVSTLKIQRTQQEDSAVYLCASSLGSQGEQFFGPGTRLTVL.

The rearrangement joins TRBV2 to TRBJ1-6; TRBD1 agrees at 8 bases. V lost 6 bases, J lost 7 bases, and 2 bases stayed unmatched. This CDR3 has 13 residues. Germline CDR1 SNHLY, CDR2 FYNNEI. The CDR3 bases are TGTGCCAGCAGCGGGACAGGCAATTCACCCCTCCACTTT. It translates to CASSGTGNSPLHF.

V is TRBV7-3 and J is TRBJ2-1; 9 positions agree with TRBD2. CDR3 length equals 17 residues. With 5 bases clipped from V and 7 bases from J, the junction kept 15 bases outside the gene matches. Germline assignment: CDR1 SGHTA and CDR2 FQGTGA. The DNA of the CDR3 is TGTGCCAGCAGCGCAAAAGGCCAGGGACTAGCAAAGAATGAGCAGTTCTTC. It translates to CASSAKGQGLAKNEQFF.

In this sample, this clonotype turned up a few times. The rearrangement joins TRBV7-2 to TRBJ2-5, with TRBD2 identical over 12 bases. The CDR3 is 16 amino acids. Germline V gives CDR1 SGHTA, CDR2 FQGNSA. V trimming: 2 bases; J trimming: 8 bases; junction bases outside the gene matches: 9. The CDR3 nucleotides are TGTGCCAGCAGCTTAATTCTGGAGACTAGCGGGAGTACCCAGTACTTC. Its protein product is CASSLILETSGSTQYF. Drawing the rest from reference TRBV7-2 and TRBJ2-5, the complete variable domain is GAGVSQSPSNKVTEKGKDVELRCDPISGHTALYWYRQSLGQGLEFLIYFQGNSAPDKSGLPSDRFSAERTGGSVSTLTIQRTQQEDSAVYLCASSLILETSGSTQYFGPGTRLLVL.

This chain joins TRBV2 and TRBJ2-1; D gene uncertain. V was shortened by 8 bases and J by 5 bases, with 4 bases between the two germline ends. Germline V gene sequence: CDR1 SNHLY, CDR2 FYNNEI. CDR3 size: 10 residues. CDR3 in DNA: TGTGCCAGCGAAAACAATGAGCAGTTCTTC. This encodes CASENNEQFF. Based on the CDR3 plus reference TRBV2 and TRBJ2-1, the full variable domain is EPEVTQTPSHQVTQMGQEVILRCVPISNHLYFYWYRQILGQKVEFLVSFYNNEISEKSEIFDDQFSVERPDGSNFTLKIRSTKLEDSAMYFCASENNEQFFGPGTRLTVL.

This clonotype was seen only a few times. The V gene is TRBV19, the J gene TRBJ1-4; a weak D match, TRBD1 (5 bases). The CDR3 is 15 residues long. Trimming pared 6 bases from V and 8 bases from J, leaving 19 bases between. In germline, CDR1 is LNHDA, CDR2 SQIVND (reference sequence). The CDR3, as DNA: TGTGCCAGTAGCCGCGAATTGGGGCCTGGCGAAAAACTGTTTTTT. Translating gives CASSRELGPGEKLFF.

The chain couples TRBV6-2 or TRBV6-3 to TRBJ2-1, with 14 positions matching TRBD2. The CDR3 length is 18 residues. Looked up from germline, CDR1 is MNHEY and CDR2 is SVGEGT. V lost 4 bases and J lost 6; bases outside the gene matches: 11. The CDR3 DNA is TGTGCCAGCAGTTGGGAGACTAGCGGGAGGGGGACGCGCAATGAGCAGTTCTTC. It translates to CASSWETSGRGTRNEQFF.

The chain couples TRBV11-2 to TRBJ1-6, with 7 bases aligning to TRBD1. Germline V CDR1 and CDR2: SGHAT, FQNNGV. This CDR3 has 15 amino acids. After removal of 0 bases from V and 9 bases from J, the junction contained 5 bases not matched to a gene. The CDR3 is CASSLDETGTSPLHF. The CDR3 DNA sequence: TGTGCCAGCAGCTTAGACGAGACAGGGACTTCACCCCTCCACTTT. The full variable domain, completed using reference TRBV11-2 and TRBJ1-6, is EAGVAQSPRYKIIEKRQSVAFWCNPISGHATLYWYQQILGQGPKLLIQFQNNGVVDDSQLPKDRFSAERLKGVDSTLKIQPAKLEDSAVYLCASSLDETGTSPLHFGNGTRLTVT.

This clonotype was observed a few times. The rearrangement uses TRBV5-1 and TRBJ2-3; D perhaps matches TRBD2 (6 bases). V was clipped by 0 bases and J by 2 bases, with 10 bases between them. Germline V lookup: CDR1 SGHRS, CDR2 YFSETQ. This CDR3 is 15 amino acids long. In DNA, the CDR3 is TGCGCCAGCAGCTTGGTTCGGGGGACCACAGATACGCAGTATTTT. Its translation is CASSLVRGTTDTQYF.

This clonotype showed up just a few times. This chain joins TRBV6-2 or TRBV6-3 and TRBJ1-2; D gene ambiguous. The germline V and J ends were trimmed by 8 bases and 8 bases, with 9 bases remaining between them. The CDR3 sequence is 10 residues long. Germline V gene sequence: CDR1 MNHEY, CDR2 SVGEGT. The CDR3 bases are TGTGCCAGCGGCTTGTTAGGCTACACCTTC. This translates into CASGLLGYTF.

This clonotype came up a few times. The chain recombines TRBV7-2 with TRBJ1-5, with 8 bases matching TRBD1. The germline gives CDR1 SGHTA, CDR2 FQGNSA. The CDR3 covers 14 residues. J gave up 7 bases and V 5 bases, and 7 bases lay outside the gene matches. The CDR3 nucleotides read TGTGCCAGCAGCCCTCGACAGGGGCGGCAGCCCCAGCATTTT. It yields the protein CASSPRQGRQPQHF.

This clonotype has ten or more counts. The CDR3 here is CASSFHSEAFF. The CDR3 bases are TGTGCCAGCAGCTTCCACAGTGAAGCTTTCTTT. V gene TRBV11-2 combines with J gene TRBJ1-1; the D is unclear. Germline values: CDR1 SGHAT, CDR2 FQNNGV. CDR3 length equals 11 residues. Trimming pared 3 bases from V and 7 bases from J, leaving 6 bases between. The variable domain in full, completed from reference TRBV11-2 and TRBJ1-1, reads EAGVAQSPRYKIIEKRQSVAFWCNPISGHATLYWYQQILGQGPKLLIQFQNNGVVDDSQLPKDRFSAERLKGVDSTLKIQPAKLEDSAVYLCASSFHSEAFFGQGTRLTVV.

J is TRBJ1-1 and V is TRBV2; D possibly corresponds to TRBD1 (6 bases). The V gene's germline CDR1 is SNHLY and CDR2 FYNNEI. V was cut by 5 bases and J by 3 bases, with 13 bases left in between. This CDR3 region has 14 residues. The CDR3 coding sequence is TGTGCCAGCAGTTCGCAGGGGAAGCACACTGAAGCTTTCTTT. Its protein is CASSSQGKHTEAFF.

This chain joins TRBV20-1 and TRBJ2-5; 7 nucleotides match TRBD2. CDR1 is DFQATT and CDR2 is SNEGSKA in the germline V gene (reference sequence). V lost 1 base and J lost 1; bases outside the gene matches: 3. The CDR3 runs 14 residues. CDR3 DNA: TGCAGTGCTAGAGGGGGACTACTCCAAGAGACCCAGTACTTC. It codes for CSARGGLLQETQYF.

This clonotype has a handful of counts. The V and J genes are TRBV6-1 and TRBJ1-3, with no clear D. Trimming cost V 7 bases and J 2 bases, with 15 bases left between them. Per germline, CDR1 MNHNS and CDR2 SASEGT. CDR3 size: 15 residues. DNA of the CDR3: TGTGCCAGCACCCCTACGAAGGTAGCTGGAAACACCATATATTTT. Translation gives CASTPTKVAGNTIYF.

This clonotype was found a few times. The rearrangement joins TRBV7-6 to TRBJ2-7; 7 bases are a match to TRBD1. The germline CDR1 and CDR2 sequences are SGHVS and FNYEAQ. V shed 5 bases, J shed 1 base, and the junction held 11 bases outside the gene matches. The CDR3 length is 16 residues. CDR3 sequence (DNA): TGTGCCAGCAGCACACGAACCGGGACAGTTTCCTACGAGCAGTACTTC. As protein: CASSTRTGTVSYEQYF.

This clonotype was found a few times. The chain has TRBV29-1 and TRBJ2-1; 8 bases agree with TRBD2. The V gene end was trimmed by 1 base and the J gene end by 3 bases; junction bases not matched to a gene: 5. Looked up from germline, CDR1 is SQVTM and CDR2 is ANQGSEA. The CDR3 is made up of 15 amino acids. CDR3 loop: CSVEVPAGVYNEQFF. DNA of the CDR3: TGCAGCGTTGAAGTCCCAGCGGGGGTCTACAATGAGCAGTTCTTC.